The sample holds a few counts of the clone carrying this T cell receptor (beta chain). Antigen: not known. Germline V gene data show CDR1 as GTSNPN and CDR2 as SVGIG (reference sequence). This CDR3 has 13 residues. V gave up 5 bases and J gave up 6 bases, with 16 bases separating them. The entirety of the isolated RNA underwent reverse transcription, so expressed TCRB transcripts were sequenced. The average output of naive, central memory and regulatory T cell samples was several million reads. Profiled with immunoSEQ multiplex PCR; TCRdb holds only in-frame clones, not every one. The table shows around 140,000 clones, with about 13% occurring only once. These data come from a study of beta chain features in type 1 diabetes. Study-level findings and limits: Researchers report that Type 1 diabetes patients had moderately but significantly shorter TCRB CDR3s across all four CD4+ subsets.

This sequence originates from a man between 18 and 35 years old with type 1 diabetes. The sequenced sample was central memory CD4+ T cells from blood. The J gene is TRBJ1-1, the V gene TRBV30, with D tentatively TRBD1 (5 bases). CDR3 DNA: TGTGCCTGGTCCCGGGACCAAGTAGCTGAAGCTTTCTTT. Translating gives CAWSRDQVAEAFF.